Following are 6 T cell receptor beta chains from one sample sequenced in a study of blood T cell repertoires in COVID-19. Clones were read by immunoSEQ multiplex PCR, and TCRdb kept only the in-frame ones, dropping some. This sample yields roughly 350,000 clones, of which 87% are seen a single time; nearly 6.5% belongs to the top ten. Source material: peripheral blood. Every receptor here comes from a woman aged 45 to 65 with COVID-19, enrolled during active disease.

This clone was found once. The chain has TRBV6-5 and TRBJ1-4; perhaps TRBD1 as D (5 bases). V gave up 2 bases and J gave up 4 bases, with 11 bases separating them. The CDR3 has 15 amino acids. CDR1 is MNHEY and CDR2 is SVGAGI in the germline V gene. The CDR3 protein is CASSYLAGDNEKLFF. CDR3 in DNA: TGTGCCAGCAGTTACCTGGCGGGGGATAATGAAAAACTGTTTTTT.

Concerning this clone itself: Other DNA sequences in this specimen translate into the identical CDR3. For the CDR3, the DNA is TGTGCCACCAGTGATCCGGGGACAGGGGGCTACGAGCAGTACTTC. Translating it yields CATSDPGTGGYEQYF. The chain couples TRBV24-1 to TRBJ2-7; 11 positions agree with TRBD1. The CDR3 spans 15 residues. V shed 3 bases, J shed 3 bases, and the junction held 3 bases outside the gene matches. Germline lookup yields CDR1 KGHDR and CDR2 SFDVKD.

There are a few counts of this clone. V is TRBV7-2 and J is TRBJ2-2; TRBD2 might be the D (5 bases). The CDR3 is 15 residues long. V lost 2 bases to trimming and J lost 1 base, with 8 bases between them. CDR1 is SGHTA, CDR2 FQGNSA, per germline. CDR3 DNA sequence: TGTGCCAGCAGCTTATACGGGATGAACACCGGGGAGCTGTTTTTT. This encodes CASSLYGMNTGELFF.

This chain connects TRBV19 to TRBJ2-1; 11 nucleotides line up with TRBD2. V trimming: 3 bases; J trimming: 7 bases; junction bases outside the gene matches: 14. The CDR3 spans 18 residues. The germline V gene has CDR1 LNHDA and CDR2 SQIVND (reference sequence). The CDR3 reads CASSMRRLAGGRENEQFF. For the CDR3, the DNA is TGTGCCAGTAGTATGAGGAGGCTAGCGGGAGGCCGGGAGAATGAGCAGTTCTTC.

The sample holds one count of this clone. The V gene is TRBV27, the J gene TRBJ2-7, with 8 bases aligning to TRBD1. There are 13 residues in the CDR3. Germline CDR1 reads MNHEY; CDR2 reads SMNVEV (reference sequence). V lost 6 bases to trimming and J lost 3 bases; unmatched junction nucleotides: 4. In nucleotides, the CDR3 is TGTGCCAGCAGGGCAGGGGGCCTCTACGAGCAGTACTTC. This sequence encodes CASRAGGLYEQYF.

The rearrangement links TRBV3-1 (or the pseudogene TRBV3-2) to TRBJ1-6; unclear D gene. Trimming cost V 3 bases and J 4 bases, with 10 bases left between them. Per germline, CDR1 LGHDT and CDR2 YNNKEL (reference sequence). This CDR3 is built from 15 residues. The CDR3 spells CASSHGEGYNSPLHF. Written as DNA, the CDR3 is TGTGCCAGCAGCCATGGGGAGGGTTATAATTCACCCCTCCACTTT.